This T cell receptor beta chain stems from a study of T-cell reconstitution after alpha-beta-depleted transplantation in children. Notes on the study in general: There were reportedly several hundred expanded graft clones from which alpha-beta T cells came about two months after transplant. Most T-cell counts and diversity one year after the transplant came from T cells that were newly produced. It was surviving recipient T cells and thymic progenitors that gave some patients high TCRbeta diversity at day 60.

Using unique molecular identifiers, the investigators prepared the TCRbeta library. TCRdb reanalysed the PCR reads using MiXCR and keeps one entry per CDR3 protein. This table holds under 50,000 distinct CDR3 sequences, about 47% found once. This clonotype was recorded a few times. What it binds is not known. Germline trimming cut 8 bases from V and 7 bases from J; bases unmatched to any gene: 8. This CDR3 is 13 amino acids long. This receptor was taken from a boy under two years old with SCID, due to receive a stem cell transplant. The V gene is TRBV12-3 or TRBV12-4, the J gene TRBJ2-4; 7 nucleotides match TRBD1. The sample consisted of peripheral blood, taken before TCRalphabeta/CD19-depleted stem cell transplant. Here the CDR3 reads CASGRGTANIQYF. The CDR3 DNA is TGTGCCAGCGGCAGGGGGACGGCGAACATTCAGTACTTC.